This section outlines one TCR beta chain sequence together with its context. Its antigen is currently unknown. Profiling relied on immunoSEQ multiplex PCR, and the TCRdb table lists in-frame clones only, not all of them. The sample records approximately 92,000 clones, roughly 94% being singletons. This sample was included in a study of OX40 agonist ivuxolimab in advanced cancers. Whole-study context: The treatment was a fully human IgG2 OX40 agonist, ivuxolimab.

The germline gives CDR1 SGHDT, CDR2 YYEEEE. V lost 4 bases and J lost 6; bases outside the gene matches: 4. CDR3 size: 13 residues. Findings and caveats of the study: Some nonresponders additionally presented with little normalized T-cell clonal expansion.

This clonotype originated in an adult with an advanced solid tumor such as melanoma, head and neck, liver or kidney cancer. Source: CD4+ or CD8+ T cells sorted from blood, taken in a trial of the OX40 agonist ivuxolimab. The rearrangement links TRBV5-6 to TRBJ2-3; 8 bases are a match to TRBD1. CDR3 nucleotide sequence: TGTGCCAGCAGCAAAACAGGGGGGGATACGCAGTATTTT. Translating it yields CASSKTGGDTQYF.